Described below is a single TCR beta chain sequence and its context. No antigen is known for it. Repertoires were generated with immunoSEQ multiplex PCR, while TCRdb's copy carries only in-frame clones and drops some. The sample lists tens of thousands of clones; 91% were seen once. These data originate in a study of graft-versus-host responses after intestinal transplantation. Background on the study: Every transplant recipient was induced with anti-thymocyte globulin, then maintained on tacrolimus and steroids for 2 to 3 years.

Germline V gene lookup returns CDR1 MNHNS and CDR2 SASEGT. The CDR3 has 14 residues. With 8 bases clipped from V and 2 bases from J, the junction kept 6 bases outside the gene matches. Study-wide results and limits: Early post-transplant HvG declines were associated with peak circulating GvH clone levels. GvH clones appeared in recipient marrow, some first in ileum or blood.

Material: PBMCs, obtained around 120 days after intestinal transplantation. The receptor was derived from a human patient who received an intestinal transplant, so some T cells may come from the graft donor. The V gene is TRBV6-1, the J gene TRBJ2-1; 7 bases align to TRBD2. CDR3 region: CASQSGTTYNEQFF. As DNA, the CDR3 is TGTGCCAGCCAGAGCGGGACCACCTACAATGAGCAGTTCTTC.